The following is a T cell receptor (beta chain) sequence with its context. What it binds is unknown. This sample was included in a study of T cells in Graves' hyperthyroidism and ophthalmopathy. Study-wide points: Model output signaled ophthalmopathy a median approximately 6 months ahead of onset. In the blood, most expanded thyroid clonotypes above 0.001 appeared as well.

After removal of 5 bases from V and 6 bases from J, the junction contained 9 bases not matched to a gene. Per germline, CDR1 LNHDA and CDR2 SQIVND (reference sequence). This CDR3 contains 16 residues. The source material, RNA transcripts, was used to amplify TCR beta CDR3 regions. When the TCR CDR3 underwent first-round RT-PCR, the HTBI primer set was used. TCRdb independently ran MiXCR on the multiplex PCR reads; one entry per CDR3 protein. The sample shows hundreds of thousands of distinct CDR3 sequences, roughly 19% of them seen only once. The PBMCs studied were ones that came from 10 ml fresh peripheral blood.

The clonotype was recovered from a middle-aged man with Graves' ophthalmopathy. The genes are TRBV19 and TRBJ2-3; 12 nucleotides line up with TRBD2. Sample: blood. In DNA, the CDR3 is TGTGCCAGTAGTGCCCCGACTAGCGGGAGTAAGGATACGCAGTATTTT. This gives the protein CASSAPTSGSKDTQYF.